Here is one T cell receptor beta chain with its context. These data come from a study of PD-1 blockade in mismatch repair-deficient tumors. Germline values: CDR1 GTSNPN, CDR2 SVGIG (reference sequence). The CDR3 totals 13 residues. V shed 8 bases and J 2 bases; nucleotides not matched to a gene: 5. Here immunoSEQ multiplex PCR was the method, and the copy in TCRdb shows in-frame clones only, minus some. The sample consists of fewer than 25,000 clones, roughly 82% of them appearing once. TCR sequencing covered a few patients who responded to pembrolizumab. The TCR comes from an adult with mismatch repair-deficient cancer. V is TRBV30 and J is TRBJ1-3, with TRBD1 identical over 8 bases. This specimen consisted of PBMCs, obtained 52 weeks after starting pembrolizumab. The CDR3 reads CALDRGTGNTIYF. DNA of the CDR3: TGTGCCCTCGACAGGGGAACTGGAAACACCATATATTTT.